The source of this T cell receptor beta chain is a study of cytomegalovirus exposure and HLA in healthy donors. Points on this clone: What it binds is not known.

V was pared by 7 bases and J by 0 bases, with 9 bases between. The CDR3 is 13 amino acids. Germline CDR1 is SQVTM and CDR2 is ANQGSEA. The primer mix had 60 Vbeta and 13 Jbeta primers. The table came from immunoSEQ multiplex PCR; TCRdb's copy has only in-frame clones and leaves some out. Of some 130,000 clones listed, around four fifths are singletons. Findings of the study overall: Follow-up analysis seemed to connect common viral pathogens with several of the most significant clusters identified.

The sequenced sample consisted of PBMCs. This clonotype was obtained from a boy younger than 18 in good health and CMV-seronegative. The V call is TRBV29-1, the J call TRBJ2-2; tentative D call: TRBD1 (6 bases). The CDR3 region is CSAGTPNTGELFF. The CDR3 DNA sequence: TGCAGCGCCGGGACACCGAACACCGGGGAGCTGTTTTTT.